This paragraph reports one T cell receptor beta chain. Its cognate antigen is unknown. The sample belongs to a study of cytomegalovirus exposure and HLA in healthy donors. The overall study: Earlier sequencing of about 179 million T cells yielded around 100 million unique TCR beta sequences. Early released data had about 80 million unique TCRs, all coming from HLA-typed donors.

60 Vbeta and 13 Jbeta primers were used in PCR. Profiled with immunoSEQ multiplex PCR; TCRdb holds only in-frame clones, not every one. The repertoire includes about 190,000 clones, about 80% of them detected once, and 2.1% sits in the top ten. The study, taken as a whole, reports: A later analysis showed HLA-associated TCR beta chains outstripping equally common others in clonal expansion. Data from an earlier analysis indicated that most TCR beta V segments were productive either about 87% or about 30% of the time.

The sequencing sample was made of PBMCs. The source of this sequence is a woman aged 18-35 years in good health and CMV-seropositive.

CDR3 sequence: CASSQWGDTYNEQFF. DNA for the CDR3: TGTGCCAGCAGCCAGTGGGGGGATACATACAATGAGCAGTTCTTC. The rearrangement uses TRBV7-6 and TRBJ2-1; D may be TRBD2 (6 bases). The CDR3 sequence is 15 residues long. Between the trimmed V and J ends, which lost 5 bases and 4 bases, there was a span of 15 bases. In germline, CDR1 is SGHVS, CDR2 FNYEAQ. Complete variable domain (other parts from reference TRBV7-6 and TRBJ2-1): GAGVSQSPRYKVTKRGQDVALRCDPISGHVSLYWYRQALGQGPEFLTYFNYEAQQDKSGLPNDRFSAERPEGSISTLTIQRTEQRDSAMYRCASSQWGDTYNEQFFGPGTRLTVL.